This T cell receptor beta chain was profiled in a study of CD8+CD57+ T cells in acquired aplastic anemia. In the study overall: The DNA of sorted CD4+ and CD8+ cells averaged approximately 3.4 ug.

The CDR3 spans 16 residues. Deletions cut 2 bases from V and 0 bases from J, with 8 bases between. Germline CDR1 reads MGHDK; CDR2 reads SYGVNS. The template for TCR beta VDJ and CDR3 sequence profiling was genomic DNA. TCRdb redid the calling of the reads with MiXCR, one entry per CDR3 protein. The sample yields 150,000 to 200,000 distinct CDR3 sequences, less than 65% seen once. The sequenced patients had an expansion of CD8+CD57+ cells seen by flow cytometry. Every one of the patients had aplastic anemia (severe, acquired). This clonotype was sampled from a human donor with aplastic anemia. The chain uses TRBV25-1 and TRBJ2-6; D remains ambiguous. Material for sequencing was sorted CD4+, CD8+, or CD8+CD57+ T cells (not recorded which) from PBMCs. The CDR3 is CASSETRPSGANVLTF. The CDR3 DNA reads as TGTGCCAGCAGTGAAACCAGACCCTCTGGGGCCAACGTCCTGACTTTC.